The entry below gives a single T cell receptor beta chain sequence along with its context. This specimen belongs to a study of T cells in Graves' hyperthyroidism and ophthalmopathy. Amplification of TCR beta CDR3 regions was performed using RNA transcripts as template. Primed by the HTBI set, a first-round RT-PCR was run on the TCR CDR3. TCRdb independently ran MiXCR on the multiplex PCR reads; one entry per CDR3 protein. The data contain about 360,000 distinct CDR3 sequences, about 13% of them singletons. The clonotype was recovered from a young woman with Graves' hyperthyroidism. The sample was blood.

CDR3 loop: CATEGGAGGSYEQYF. DNA of the CDR3: TGTGCCACGGAGGGGGGGGCGGGGGGGTCCTACGAGCAGTACTTC. The rearrangement links TRBV6-1 to TRBJ2-7, with TRBD2 matching 9 bases. Trimming removed 10 bases from V and 1 base from J; junction bases left unmatched: 11. Germline V gives CDR1 MNHNS, CDR2 SASEGT. This CDR3 region has 15 residues.